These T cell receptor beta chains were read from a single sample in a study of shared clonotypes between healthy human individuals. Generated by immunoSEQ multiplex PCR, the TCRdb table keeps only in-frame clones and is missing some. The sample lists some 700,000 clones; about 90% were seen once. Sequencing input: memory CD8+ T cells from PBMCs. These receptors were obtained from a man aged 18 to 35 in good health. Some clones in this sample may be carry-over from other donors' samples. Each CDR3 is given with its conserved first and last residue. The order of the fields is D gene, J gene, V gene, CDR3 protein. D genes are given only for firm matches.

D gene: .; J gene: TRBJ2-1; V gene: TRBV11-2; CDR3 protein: CASSLGGSKALDEQFF
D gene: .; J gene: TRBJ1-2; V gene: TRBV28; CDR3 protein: CASSGGLFYGYTF
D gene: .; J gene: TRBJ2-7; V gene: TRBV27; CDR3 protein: CASRLSGGGSYEQYF
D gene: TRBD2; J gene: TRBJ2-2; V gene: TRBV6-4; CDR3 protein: CASSGLAGANTGELFF
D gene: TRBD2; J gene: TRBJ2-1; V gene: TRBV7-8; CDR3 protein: CASSQKGRLAEFF
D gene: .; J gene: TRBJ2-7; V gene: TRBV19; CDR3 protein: CASSISADSEIYEQYF
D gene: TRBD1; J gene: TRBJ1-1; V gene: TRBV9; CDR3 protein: CASSVLGGTGENTEAFF
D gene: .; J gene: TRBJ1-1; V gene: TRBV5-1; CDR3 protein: CASSLGWGVTEAFF
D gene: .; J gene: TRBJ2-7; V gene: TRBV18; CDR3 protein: CASTGRGSYEQYF
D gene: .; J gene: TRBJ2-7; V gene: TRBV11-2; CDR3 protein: CASSLPLEEQYF
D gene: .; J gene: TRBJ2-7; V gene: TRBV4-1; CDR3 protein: CASSQTDSYEQYF
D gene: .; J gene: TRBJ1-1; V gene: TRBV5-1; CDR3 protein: CASSPGGAEAFF
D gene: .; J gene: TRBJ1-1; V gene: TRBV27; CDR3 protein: CASSLARTTEAFF